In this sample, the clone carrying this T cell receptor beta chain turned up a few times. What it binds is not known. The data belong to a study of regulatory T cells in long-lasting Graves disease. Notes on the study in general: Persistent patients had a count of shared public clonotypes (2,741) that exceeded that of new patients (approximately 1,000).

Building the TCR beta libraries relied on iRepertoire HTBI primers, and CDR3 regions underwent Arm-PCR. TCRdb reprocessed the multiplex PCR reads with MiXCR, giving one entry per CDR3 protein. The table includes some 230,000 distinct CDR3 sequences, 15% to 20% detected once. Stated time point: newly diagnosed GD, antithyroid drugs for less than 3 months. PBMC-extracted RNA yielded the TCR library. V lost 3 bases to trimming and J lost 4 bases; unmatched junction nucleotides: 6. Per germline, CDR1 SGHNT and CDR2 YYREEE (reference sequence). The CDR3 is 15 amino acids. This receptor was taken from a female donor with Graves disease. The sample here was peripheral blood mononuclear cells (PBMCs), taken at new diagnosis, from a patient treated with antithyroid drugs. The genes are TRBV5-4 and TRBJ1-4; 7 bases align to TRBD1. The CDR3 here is CASSSGQASNEKLFF. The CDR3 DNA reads TGTGCCAGCAGCTCTGGACAGGCGAGTAATGAAAAACTGTTTTTT.